Sequencing of this TCR beta chain was carried out in a study of PD-1 blockade in classical Hodgkin lymphoma. Whole-study findings and limits: Why the repertoires differ is still unclear, perhaps disease activity or prior therapy.

Described time point: cycle 4 day 1 (C4D1), after 5 to 7 weeks of nivolumab. Patients all relapsed after autologous stem cell transplantation, and there was variation in brentuximab vedotin exposure. The V end was cut by 6 bases, the J end by 3 bases, with 6 bases between. The CDR3 has 11 residues. In germline, CDR1 is SGHAT, CDR2 FQNNGV. A word on this clone: Its antigen is as yet unknown.

Sequenced by immunoSEQ multiplex PCR; TCRdb stores in-frame clones only, minus some. The table has tens of thousands of clones, just over 90% seen once. Specimen: peripheral blood mononuclear cells (PBMCs), collected before the fourth cycle of nivolumab. This rearrangement joins TRBV11-2 to TRBJ2-7; D is ambiguous. This TCR was recovered from a human donor with classical Hodgkin lymphoma. This chain's CDR3 is CASSRNYEQYF. The CDR3 coding sequence is TGTGCCAGCAGTCGGAACTACGAGCAGTACTTC.